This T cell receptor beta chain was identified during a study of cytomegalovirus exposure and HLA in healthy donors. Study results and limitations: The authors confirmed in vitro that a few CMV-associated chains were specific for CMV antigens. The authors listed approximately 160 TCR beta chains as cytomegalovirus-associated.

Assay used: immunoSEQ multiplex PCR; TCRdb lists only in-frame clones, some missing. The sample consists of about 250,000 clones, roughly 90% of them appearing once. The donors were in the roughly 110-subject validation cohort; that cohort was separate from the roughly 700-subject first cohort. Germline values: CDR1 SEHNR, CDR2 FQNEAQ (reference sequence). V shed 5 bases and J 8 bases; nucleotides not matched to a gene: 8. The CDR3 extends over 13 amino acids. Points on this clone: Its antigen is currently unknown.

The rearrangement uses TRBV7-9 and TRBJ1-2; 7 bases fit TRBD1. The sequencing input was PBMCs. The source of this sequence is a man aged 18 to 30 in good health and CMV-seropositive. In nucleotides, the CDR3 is TGTGCCAGCAGCCTCAGACAGGGAGAGGGCTACACCTTC. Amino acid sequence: CASSLRQGEGYTF. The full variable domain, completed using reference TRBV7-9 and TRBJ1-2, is DTGVSQNPRHKITKRGQNVTFRCDPISEHNRLYWYRQTLGQGPEFLTYFQNEAQLEKSRLLSDRFSAERPKGSFSTLEIQRTEQGDSAMYLCASSLRQGEGYTFGSGTRLTVV.